This is a list of T cell receptor beta chains from one sample in a study of T cells after yellow fever vaccination. Via MiXCR, TCRdb re-called the 5' RACE reads, giving one row per CDR3 protein. The table has approximately 600,000 distinct CDR3 sequences, 12% seen once. Specimen: PBMCs, collected on the day of the yellow fever booster vaccination. The receptors derive from a man aged 30-40 years who received the YFV17D yellow fever vaccine. Both conserved end residues are part of each CDR3. A D gene is named only where the DNA matches it firmly. Where a row states a size, it is once, few, many or the class of an expanded clone; other rows omit it.

cdr3_nt: TGTGCCAGCTGGCTAGCGGGAGATGATGAGCAGTTCTTC
cdr3_aa: CASWLAGDDEQFF
j_call: TRBJ2-1
v_call: TRBV7-2
d_call: TRBD2
clone_size: few

cdr3_nt: TGTGCCAGCTCAGCGGCAGGGGCCGAGCAGTACTTC
cdr3_aa: CASSAAGAEQYF
j_call: TRBJ2-7
v_call: TRBV18
d_call: NA
clone_size: NA

cdr3_nt: TGTGCCAGCGATCTATCCAGACTAGCGGGATTACGTGAGCAGTTCTTC
cdr3_aa: CASDLSRLAGLREQFF
j_call: TRBJ2-1
v_call: TRBV5-7
d_call: TRBD2
clone_size: NA

cdr3_nt: TGTGCCAGCAGCCAAACGGAGGGGCCAGGAAACACCATATATTTT
cdr3_aa: CASSQTEGPGNTIYF
j_call: TRBJ1-3
v_call: TRBV3-1
d_call: NA
clone_size: NA

cdr3_nt: TGTGCCAGCAGTTTGGGACTAGCGGAACTTAGGGCCAACGTCCTGACTTTC
cdr3_aa: CASSLGLAELRANVLTF
j_call: TRBJ2-6
v_call: TRBV12-3/TRBV12-4
d_call: TRBD2
clone_size: NA

cdr3_nt: TGTGCCAGCAGGTCATATGGGGGCCAGTACTTC
cdr3_aa: CASRSYGGQYF
j_call: TRBJ2-5
v_call: TRBV7-9
d_call: NA
clone_size: few

cdr3_nt: TGTGCCAGCAGTACCACAGGCTCTGGGGCCAACGTCCTGACTTTC
cdr3_aa: CASSTTGSGANVLTF
j_call: TRBJ2-6
v_call: TRBV6-1
d_call: NA
clone_size: NA

cdr3_nt: TGTGCCAGCAGCTTAGGGCTAGCGGGAGGAGGTTACGAGCAGTACTTC
cdr3_aa: CASSLGLAGGGYEQYF
j_call: TRBJ2-7
v_call: TRBV7-9
d_call: TRBD2
clone_size: many

cdr3_nt: TGCGCCAGCAGCTTGTCACGACAGGGGAAAAATCAGCCCCAGCATTTT
cdr3_aa: CASSLSRQGKNQPQHF
j_call: TRBJ1-5
v_call: TRBV5-1
d_call: TRBD1
clone_size: few

cdr3_nt: TGTGCCAGCAGCCCACAGGACGGGAGGGCGGATACGCAGTATTTT
cdr3_aa: CASSPQDGRADTQYF
j_call: TRBJ2-3
v_call: TRBV7-2
d_call: TRBD2
clone_size: few

cdr3_nt: TGTGCCAGCACCCAGAGCGGAAGTTCCTACAATGAGCAGTTCTTC
cdr3_aa: CASTQSGSSYNEQFF
j_call: TRBJ2-1
v_call: TRBV6-1
d_call: NA
clone_size: NA

cdr3_nt: TGCGCCAGCACCCCTGGTGGCGGCTACGAGCAGTACTTC
cdr3_aa: CASTPGGGYEQYF
j_call: TRBJ2-7
v_call: TRBV5-1
d_call: NA
clone_size: few

cdr3_nt: TGTGCCTGCAGTTTTTCCGGGACAGGGGTGACCGGGGAGCTGTTTTTT
cdr3_aa: CACSFSGTGVTGELFF
j_call: TRBJ2-2
v_call: TRBV12-3/TRBV12-4
d_call: TRBD1
clone_size: NA

cdr3_nt: TGTGCCAGCAGTCGGGACAGGGGCGTTTCGCCCCAGCATTTT
cdr3_aa: CASSRDRGVSPQHF
j_call: TRBJ1-5
v_call: TRBV12-3/TRBV12-4
d_call: TRBD1
clone_size: few

cdr3_nt: TGCAGTGCTAGAAGTTTTGGCAACAGGGTCGAGCAGCAGTACTTC
cdr3_aa: CSARSFGNRVEQQYF
j_call: TRBJ2-7
v_call: TRBV20-1
d_call: NA
clone_size: NA

cdr3_nt: TGTGCCATCAGTGGGGGACTAGCGGGAGGATACGAGCAGTACTTC
cdr3_aa: CAISGGLAGGYEQYF
j_call: TRBJ2-7
v_call: TRBV10-3
d_call: TRBD2
clone_size: NA

cdr3_nt: TGTGCCAGCAGCCAACCGGGACAGGGAGAGACCCAGTACTTC
cdr3_aa: CASSQPGQGETQYF
j_call: TRBJ2-5
v_call: TRBV14
d_call: TRBD1
clone_size: NA

cdr3_nt: TGTGCCAGCAGTCGTGAGGACTGGGAGCAGTTCTTC
cdr3_aa: CASSREDWEQFF
j_call: TRBJ2-1
v_call: TRBV6-2/TRBV6-3
d_call: NA
clone_size: many

cdr3_nt: TGCAGTGCTACTGTCACAGATACGCAGTATTTT
cdr3_aa: CSATVTDTQYF
j_call: TRBJ2-3
v_call: TRBV20-1
d_call: NA
clone_size: few

cdr3_nt: TGTGCCAGCACTTTGCATTCCTACAATGAGCAGTTCTTC
cdr3_aa: CASTLHSYNEQFF
j_call: TRBJ2-1
v_call: TRBV6-2/TRBV6-3
d_call: NA
clone_size: NA

cdr3_nt: TGCGCCAGCAGCCCCAATCCCGAGAGGACCGGGGAGCTGTTTTTT
cdr3_aa: CASSPNPERTGELFF
j_call: TRBJ2-2
v_call: TRBV5-1
d_call: NA
clone_size: few

cdr3_nt: TGTGCCTGGAGTGAGGACAGGAGTGCACCCCAGCATTTT
cdr3_aa: CAWSEDRSAPQHF
j_call: TRBJ1-5
v_call: TRBV30
d_call: TRBD1
clone_size: NA

cdr3_nt: TGTGCCAGCAGTTTTGTAGGGGGAGGGGGAGCTGGAACTGAAGCTTTCTTT
cdr3_aa: CASSFVGGGGAGTEAFF
j_call: TRBJ1-1
v_call: TRBV28
d_call: NA
clone_size: few

cdr3_nt: TGCAGCGTTGAAGGACTAGCGGGAGAACCGGGGGATACGCAGTATTTT
cdr3_aa: CSVEGLAGEPGDTQYF
j_call: TRBJ2-3
v_call: TRBV29-1
d_call: TRBD2
clone_size: NA

cdr3_nt: TGTGCCAGCAGCGCTTATTCGGAGTCCTACAATGAGCAGTTCTTC
cdr3_aa: CASSAYSESYNEQFF
j_call: TRBJ2-1
v_call: TRBV9
d_call: NA
clone_size: few

cdr3_nt: TGTGCCAGCAGTCTAGGTTCCCACGAGCAGTACTTC
cdr3_aa: CASSLGSHEQYF
j_call: TRBJ2-7
v_call: TRBV25-1
d_call: NA
clone_size: few

cdr3_nt: TGCAGTGCTACCACCCCTTGGAGCGGGATTAGGGGGAATGAGCAGTTCTTC
cdr3_aa: CSATTPWSGIRGNEQFF
j_call: TRBJ2-1
v_call: TRBV20-1
d_call: NA
clone_size: NA

cdr3_nt: TGCGCCAGCAGCCAAGTTCTAATCCGGACAGTAGGGCGCAATCAGCCCCAGCATTTT
cdr3_aa: CASSQVLIRTVGRNQPQHF
j_call: TRBJ1-5
v_call: TRBV4-1
d_call: NA
clone_size: NA

cdr3_nt: TGCAGTGCTAGAGATCGCGACCAGGGCGCCTACGAGCAGTACTTC
cdr3_aa: CSARDRDQGAYEQYF
j_call: TRBJ2-7
v_call: TRBV20-1
d_call: NA
clone_size: NA

cdr3_nt: TGTGCCAGCAGCCGGCCTAGCGGCGAGACCCAGTACTTC
cdr3_aa: CASSRPSGETQYF
j_call: TRBJ2-5
v_call: TRBV7-9
d_call: TRBD2
clone_size: NA

cdr3_nt: TGTGCCAGCAGCCTGGGGGGGCCGACCGGGGAGCTGTTTTTT
cdr3_aa: CASSLGGPTGELFF
j_call: TRBJ2-2
v_call: TRBV21-1
d_call: NA
clone_size: few

cdr3_nt: TGTGCCAGCAGTGACCCTCACGCGTCAGGGAACACTGAAGCTTTCTTT
cdr3_aa: CASSDPHASGNTEAFF
j_call: TRBJ1-1
v_call: TRBV2
d_call: NA
clone_size: few

cdr3_nt: TGTGCCAGCTCTCCCAGCGTGGGAAGACCGGCAGATACGCAGTATTTT
cdr3_aa: CASSPSVGRPADTQYF
j_call: TRBJ2-3
v_call: TRBV18
d_call: NA
clone_size: NA

cdr3_nt: TGTGCCAGCAGTTTATCCCGACCCACAGATACGCAGTATTTT
cdr3_aa: CASSLSRPTDTQYF
j_call: TRBJ2-3
v_call: TRBV12-3/TRBV12-4
d_call: NA
clone_size: NA

cdr3_nt: TGTGCCAGCAGCCAAGATCTTGGGTCTAGCGAGCAGTACTTC
cdr3_aa: CASSQDLGSSEQYF
j_call: TRBJ2-7
v_call: TRBV3-1
d_call: NA
clone_size: few

cdr3_nt: TGTGCCACCAGCAGAGATCGTGTTGGTGGGGAAAGCTACGAGCAGTACTTC
cdr3_aa: CATSRDRVGGESYEQYF
j_call: TRBJ2-7
v_call: TRBV15
d_call: NA
clone_size: NA